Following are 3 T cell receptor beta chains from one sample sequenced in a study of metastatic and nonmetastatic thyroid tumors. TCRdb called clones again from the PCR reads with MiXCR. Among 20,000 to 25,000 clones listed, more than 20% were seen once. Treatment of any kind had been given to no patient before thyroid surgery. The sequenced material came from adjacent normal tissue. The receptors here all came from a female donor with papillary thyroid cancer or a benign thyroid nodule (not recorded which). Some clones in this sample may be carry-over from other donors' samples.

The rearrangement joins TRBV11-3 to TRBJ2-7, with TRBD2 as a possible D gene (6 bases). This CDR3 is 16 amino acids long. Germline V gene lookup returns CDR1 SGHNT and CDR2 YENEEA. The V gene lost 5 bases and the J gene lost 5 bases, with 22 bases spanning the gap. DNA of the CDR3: TGTGCCAGCAGCAGTTATGGAAGGAGGGATCGGGACGAGCAGTACTTC. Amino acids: CASSSYGRRDRDEQYF.

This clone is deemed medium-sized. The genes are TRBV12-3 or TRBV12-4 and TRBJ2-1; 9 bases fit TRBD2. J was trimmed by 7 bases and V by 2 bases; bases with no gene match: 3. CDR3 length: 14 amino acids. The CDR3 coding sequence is TGTGCCAGCAGTTTATTTGCGGGAGGGAATGAGCAGTTCTTC. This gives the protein CASSLFAGGNEQFF.

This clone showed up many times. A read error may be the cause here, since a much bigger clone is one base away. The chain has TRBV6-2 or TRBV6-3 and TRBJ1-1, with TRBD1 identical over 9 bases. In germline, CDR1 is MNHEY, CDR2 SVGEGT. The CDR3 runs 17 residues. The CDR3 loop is CACSYKTGQGTNTEAFF. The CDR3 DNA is TGTGCCTGCAGTTACAAAACGGGACAGGGAACGAACACTGAAGCTTTCTTT.